The 28 T cell receptor beta chains presented below share a single source sample, sequenced in a study of cytomegalovirus exposure and HLA in healthy donors. The PCR had 60 Vbeta and 13 Jbeta primers. The data were produced by immunoSEQ multiplex PCR, yet TCRdb's version contains in-frame clones alone and is incomplete. The table lists more than 90,000 clones, 77% of them singletons, with 4.9% in the top ten. Sequencing was done on a sample of PBMCs. These receptors were collected from a man in his fifties in good health and CMV-seropositive.

V is TRBV5-5 and J is TRBJ1-6; no clear D gene. The germline V gene encodes CDR1 SGHKS and CDR2 YYEKEE (reference sequence). This CDR3 region has 12 residues. Trimming removed 3 bases from V and 7 bases from J, with 5 bases in between. The CDR3 loop reads CASSSRNSPLHF. The CDR3 DNA is TGTGCCAGCAGCTCGCGGAATTCACCCCTCCACTTT. The complete variable domain, with remaining parts taken from reference TRBV5-5 and TRBJ1-6, reads DAGVTQSPTHLIKTRGQQVTLRCSPISGHKSVSWYQQVLGQGPQFIFQYYEKEERGRGNFPDRFSARQFPNYSSELNVNALLLGDSALYLCASSSRNSPLHFGNGTRLTVT.

The chain uses TRBV6-1 and TRBJ1-3, with D possibly being TRBD1 (5 bases). V shed 1 base and J shed 4 bases, with 8 bases lying between them. Germline loops: CDR1 MNHNS, CDR2 SASEGT. The CDR3 consists of 14 residues. Written as DNA, the CDR3 is TGTGCCAGCAGTGAAGGGGCAGGGGGAAACACCATATATTTT. It translates to CASSEGAGGNTIYF.

This rearrangement joins TRBV6-5 to TRBJ1-3; D is possibly TRBD1 (6 bases). This CDR3 region has 16 residues. The germline V and J ends were trimmed by 2 bases and 0 bases, with 11 bases remaining between them. CDR1 is MNHEY, CDR2 SVGAGI, per germline. CDR3 nucleotides: TGTGCCAGCAGTTACGGCAGGGGTAGCTCTGGAAACACCATATATTTT. This sequence encodes CASSYGRGSSGNTIYF.

The chain couples TRBV7-9 to TRBJ1-3; D might be TRBD1 (6 bases). Trimming removed 2 bases at V and 3 bases at J, with 11 bases between. From germline, CDR1 is SEHNR and CDR2 FQNEAQ (reference sequence). The CDR3 length is 15 residues. CDR3 region: CASSLSRGNGNTIYF. For the CDR3, the DNA is TGTGCCAGCAGCTTATCCAGGGGAAATGGAAACACCATATATTTT.

The rearrangement links TRBV2 to TRBJ1-5; D possibly corresponds to TRBD1 (6 bases). The CDR3 runs to 14 residues. The germline V gene has CDR1 SNHLY and CDR2 FYNNEI. V lost 3 bases, J lost 6 bases, and 12 bases lay in between. DNA of the CDR3: TGTGCCAGCAGTGAGCAGGGGATATTTCAGCCCCAGCATTTT. Translation: CASSEQGIFQPQHF.

This clone qualifies as medium-sized. The chain employs TRBV10-2 and TRBJ2-5; D may be TRBD1 (6 bases). This CDR3 has 16 amino acids. V was trimmed by 4 bases and J by 4 bases, leaving 19 bases between them. Germline V gene sequence: CDR1 WSHSY, CDR2 SAAADI. The CDR3 DNA is TGCGCCAGCAGTGTGGTGGAACAGGGTCTAGGAGAGACCCAGTACTTC. It yields the protein CASSVVEQGLGETQYF.

The gene calls are TRBV7-2 and TRBJ2-7, with a tentative D call TRBD1 (5 bases). CDR1 is SGHTA and CDR2 is FQGNSA in the germline V gene. Trimming shortened V by 2 bases and J by 7 bases, and 12 bases separated the two germline ends. This CDR3 has 13 amino acids. The CDR3 DNA is TGTGCCAGCAGCTTATTTGCAGGGTGGGAGCAGTACTTC. Residues: CASSLFAGWEQYF.

The chain combines TRBV9 with TRBJ2-3; 11 bases agree with TRBD1. The CDR3 consists of 15 residues. With V trimmed by 4 bases and J by 3 bases, 4 bases remained unmatched. Germline V lookup: CDR1 SGDLS, CDR2 YYNGEE. The CDR3 DNA is TGTGCCAGCAGCCCCTGGGACAGGGGGACAGATACGCAGTATTTT. This encodes CASSPWDRGTDTQYF.

CDR3: CASSLGPAGSSGANVLTF. The CDR3 region has the DNA TGCGCCAGCAGCTTGGGGCCCGCGGGGAGCTCTGGGGCCAACGTCCTGACTTTC. The V gene is TRBV5-1, the J gene TRBJ2-6, with D perhaps matching TRBD2 (6 bases). The CDR3 contains 18 residues. The germline CDR1 and CDR2 sequences are SGHRS and YFSETQ. Deletions cut 0 bases from V and 0 bases from J, with 13 bases between. Full variable domain (outside the CDR3, taken from reference TRBV5-1 and TRBJ2-6): KAGVTQTPRYLIKTRGQQVTLSCSPISGHRSVSWYQQTPGQGLQFLFEYFSETQRNKGNFPGRFSGRQFSNSRSEMNVSTLELGDSALYLCASSLGPAGSSGANVLTFGAGSRLTVL.

This clone showed up just a few times. The chain has TRBV27 and TRBJ1-2, with D perhaps matching TRBD1 (6 bases). The germline V and J ends were trimmed by 5 bases and 2 bases, with 15 bases remaining between them. This CDR3 region has 15 residues. Germline V gene sequence: CDR1 MNHEY, CDR2 SMNVEV (reference sequence). This chain's CDR3 is CASSPSQDRNYGYTF. The CDR3 bases are TGTGCCAGCAGTCCTTCACAGGACAGAAACTATGGCTACACCTTC.

The gene calls are TRBV6-1 and TRBJ1-1; D is unclear. Per germline, CDR1 MNHNS and CDR2 SASEGT. CDR3 length: 15 residues. Trimming took off 2 bases at V and 0 bases at J, with 10 bases between the two ends. The CDR3 region is CASSEMTRMNTEAFF. The CDR3 DNA sequence: TGTGCCAGCAGTGAAATGACCAGGATGAACACTGAAGCTTTCTTT.

This chain links TRBV5-1 with TRBJ2-1, with 8 positions matching TRBD1. Germline V gives CDR1 SGHRS, CDR2 YFSETQ. V lost 5 bases and J lost 7; bases outside the gene matches: 14. The CDR3 length is 16 residues. CDR3 in amino acids: CASSWDPGGWGNEQFF. The DNA for the CDR3 is TGCGCCAGCAGTTGGGACCCAGGGGGCTGGGGGAATGAGCAGTTCTTC.

The chain employs TRBV18 and TRBJ1-6, with 9 bases aligning to TRBD1. CDR1 KGHSH and CDR2 LQKENI come from the germline V gene. The CDR3 is 14 residues long. Trimming cost V 6 bases and J 10 bases; bases outside gene matches: 7. The CDR3, as DNA: TGTGCCAGCTCGCTCGACAGGGGGAACTCACCCCTCCACTTT. This encodes CASSLDRGNSPLHF.

This clone was observed a handful of times. V is TRBV30 and J is TRBJ1-4, with D possibly TRBD1 on 5 matching bases. V lost 0 bases and J 7 bases, leaving 12 bases between the germline ends. The length of the CDR3 is 14 residues. CDR1 GTSNPN and CDR2 SVGIG come from the germline V gene (reference sequence). CDR3 loop: CAWSVIGAGEKLFF. The CDR3 DNA reads as TGTGCCTGGAGTGTGATAGGGGCAGGTGAAAAACTGTTTTTT.

The V call is TRBV6-5, the J call TRBJ2-5, with 7 bases lining up with TRBD1. The ends lost 2 bases at V and 4 bases at J; junction bases unmatched: 7. From germline, CDR1 is MNHEY and CDR2 SVGAGI. This CDR3 is 15 amino acids long. In DNA, the CDR3 is TGTGCCAGCAGTTACACGACAGGGTCCCGAGAGACCCAGTACTTC. Translating gives CASSYTTGSRETQYF.

The count of this clone is one. The V and J genes are TRBV10-2 and TRBJ2-1; 8 bases match TRBD1. The CDR3 runs 13 residues. Germline values: CDR1 WSHSY, CDR2 SAAADI. Trimming cost V 8 bases and J 6 bases; bases outside gene matches: 6. CDR3 coding DNA: TGCGCCAGCGGGAACGACAGGGGCAATGAGCAGTTCTTC. Its translation: CASGNDRGNEQFF.

The genes are TRBV10-3 and TRBJ1-6; 9 positions match TRBD1. The V segment lost 6 bases and the J segment 5 bases; nucleotides outside the gene matches: 2. The CDR3 spans 14 residues. Germline CDR1 reads ENHRY; CDR2 reads SYGVKD. CDR3: CAIRRTGDNSPLHF. As DNA, the CDR3 is TGTGCCATCAGAAGGACAGGGGATAATTCACCCCTCCACTTT.

The chain has TRBV28 and TRBJ1-5; TRBD1 is a possible D gene (5 bases). The CDR3 has 16 amino acids. The V end lost 8 bases, the J end lost 6 bases, and 23 bases lay between the germline ends. The germline gives CDR1 MDHEN, CDR2 SYDVKM. The CDR3 coding sequence is TGTGCCAGCTTCGACCCTAGCGGTCCGACAGTTCAGCCCCAGCATTTT. This codes for CASFDPSGPTVQPQHF.

This chain links TRBV5-1 with TRBJ1-2, with a tentative D call TRBD1 (6 bases). Germline assignment: CDR1 SGHRS and CDR2 YFSETQ. This CDR3 contains 12 residues. Trimming stripped 5 bases from V and 7 bases from J, with 12 bases between. The CDR3 DNA sequence: TGCGCCAGCAGAGGGCAGGGGTTTGGCTACACCTTC. Protein product: CASRGQGFGYTF.

The genes are TRBV7-2 and TRBJ1-2, with D possibly being TRBD1 (5 bases). Germline V gene lookup returns CDR1 SGHTA and CDR2 FQGNSA. V was cut by 1 base and J by 1 base, with 10 bases left in between. There are 15 residues in the CDR3. The CDR3 loop reads CASSLGGVGNYGYTF. The CDR3 DNA sequence: TGTGCCAGCAGCTTAGGGGGGGTCGGTAACTATGGCTACACCTTC.

This chain uses TRBV9 with TRBJ2-3; D possibly corresponds to TRBD2 (5 bases). The germline CDR1 and CDR2 sequences are SGDLS and YYNGEE. Between the trimmed V and J ends, which lost 3 bases and 3 bases, there was a span of 14 bases. The CDR3 length is 15 residues. The CDR3 region is CASSDGPGSTDTQYF. The CDR3, as DNA: TGTGCCAGCAGCGACGGTCCGGGGAGTACAGATACGCAGTATTTT.

The rearrangement uses TRBV10-1 and TRBJ2-1; 9 nucleotides agree with TRBD2. Losses at the gene ends were 6 bases for V and 2 bases for J; bases not matched to a gene: 14. The CDR3 contains 18 residues. Germline V gene lookup returns CDR1 WNHNN and CDR2 SYGVQD (reference sequence). The CDR3 DNA reads TGCGCCAGCAGCGGGGATAGTAGCGGGAGAGGCCCCTACAATGAGCAGTTCTTC. Translation gives CASSGDSSGRGPYNEQFF.

This chain links TRBV5-1 with TRBJ2-3; 11 nucleotides agree with TRBD1. Per germline, CDR1 SGHRS and CDR2 YFSETQ. This CDR3 is built from 15 residues. Trimming at V came to 3 bases and at J to 3 bases, leaving 3 bases not matched to a gene. The CDR3 sequence is CASSWGDRGTDTQYF. The CDR3 coding sequence is TGCGCCAGCAGCTGGGGGGACAGGGGGACAGATACGCAGTATTTT.

The rearrangement joins TRBV28 to TRBJ2-7; 13 bases align to TRBD2. In germline, CDR1 is MDHEN, CDR2 SYDVKM. V trimming: 5 bases; J trimming: 2 bases; junction bases outside the gene matches: 9. The CDR3 is 17 amino acids. CDR3 region: CASSPPGLAGATYEQYF. CDR3 coding DNA: TGTGCCAGCAGTCCCCCAGGACTAGCGGGAGCGACCTACGAGCAGTACTTC.

The chain combines TRBV19 with TRBJ1-1, with D uncertain. V lost 4 bases, J lost 6 bases, and 9 bases lay in between. Germline V gives CDR1 LNHDA, CDR2 SQIVND (reference sequence). The CDR3 sequence is 12 residues long. Here the CDR3 DNA reads TGTGCCAGTAGTAACACGCGGGCTGAAGCTTTCTTT. It translates to CASSNTRAEAFF.

The chain links TRBV7-9 to TRBJ2-2, with 12 bases identical to TRBD2. The CDR3 is 19 amino acids. Germline CDR1 SEHNR, CDR2 FQNEAQ (reference sequence). The V segment lost 6 bases and the J segment 6 bases; nucleotides outside the gene matches: 17. The CDR3 sequence: CASSPGLAGGLYSPGELFF. The DNA of the CDR3 is TGTGCCAGCAGTCCCGGCCTAGCGGGAGGGCTTTATAGTCCCGGGGAGCTGTTTTTT.

The chain couples TRBV2 to TRBJ1-3; a weak D match, TRBD1 (5 bases). This CDR3 is 15 amino acids long. CDR1 is SNHLY and CDR2 is FYNNEI in the germline V gene. Trimming left V 6 bases short and J 3 bases short, with 15 bases between. The CDR3 DNA reads as TGTGCCAGCAGCTCAGGGCTGAGGCGTGGAAACACCATATATTTT. Translation: CASSSGLRRGNTIYF.

This clone was found a few times. The gene calls are TRBV5-4 and TRBJ1-1; maybe TRBD1 (6 bases). V was trimmed by 4 bases and J by 1 base, leaving 11 bases between them. The CDR3 is 14 amino acids. Germline lookup yields CDR1 SGHNT and CDR2 YYREEE (reference sequence). The CDR3 sequence is CASSPPGQNTEAFF. Here the CDR3 DNA reads TGTGCCAGCAGCCCACCGGGACAGAACACTGAAGCTTTCTTT.